This is a list of T cell receptor beta chains from one sample in a study of OX40 agonist ivuxolimab in advanced cancers. TCRdb's table, derived via immunoSEQ multiplex PCR, lists solely in-frame clones and lacks some. This table holds around 41,000 clones, roughly 80% found once. The source material was CD4+ or CD8+ T cells sorted from blood, sampled in a trial of the OX40 agonist ivuxolimab. The receptors shown here come from an adult with an advanced solid tumor such as melanoma, head and neck, liver or kidney cancer. Both conserved end residues are part of each CDR3. A D gene is named only where the DNA matches it firmly. Not every row has a clone size; where given, it reads once, few, many or a size class.

V gene: TRBV7-6; D gene: TRBD2; J gene: TRBJ2-1; clone size: NA; CDR3 protein: CASSLVIAGGRYNEQFF; CDR3 DNA: TGTGCCAGCAGCTTAGTAATAGCGGGAGGCCGCTACAATGAGCAGTTCTTC
V gene: TRBV7-6; D gene: TRBD2; J gene: TRBJ2-7; clone size: NA; CDR3 protein: CAIRDNWTSGRITYEQYF; CDR3 DNA: TGTGCCATCCGAGATAACTGGACTAGCGGGAGGATTACCTACGAGCAGTACTTC
V gene: TRBV11-3; D gene: NA; J gene: TRBJ1-2; clone size: once; CDR3 protein: CASSLGQRDYGYTF; CDR3 DNA: TGTGCCAGCAGCTTAGGACAGAGAGACTATGGCTACACCTTC
V gene: TRBV10-3; D gene: NA; J gene: TRBJ1-5; clone size: medium-sized; CDR3 protein: CAISDKGVAQPQHF; CDR3 DNA: TGTGCCATCAGTGACAAAGGGGTAGCTCAGCCCCAGCATTTT
V gene: TRBV5-4; D gene: NA; J gene: TRBJ2-3; clone size: few; CDR3 protein: CASSTPSTATDTQYF; CDR3 DNA: TGTGCCAGCAGCACGCCCTCTACAGCCACAGATACGCAGTATTTT
V gene: TRBV2; D gene: NA; J gene: TRBJ2-7; clone size: NA; CDR3 protein: CASSDLYGSSYEQYF; CDR3 DNA: TGTGCCAGCAGTGATCTCTACGGTAGCTCCTACGAGCAGTACTTC
V gene: TRBV30; D gene: NA; J gene: TRBJ1-4; clone size: NA; CDR3 protein: CAWSFRGEKLFF; CDR3 DNA: TGTGCCTGGAGTTTCCGGGGGGAAAAACTGTTTTTT
V gene: TRBV13; D gene: NA; J gene: TRBJ2-7; clone size: NA; CDR3 protein: CASSYSGLGIYEQYF; CDR3 DNA: TGTGCCAGCAGCTACTCGGGACTGGGGATCTACGAGCAGTACTTC
V gene: TRBV4-1; D gene: TRBD2; J gene: TRBJ2-1; clone size: NA; CDR3 protein: CASSQDGGRANWDEQFF; CDR3 DNA: TGCGCCAGCAGCCAAGATGGCGGGAGGGCCAATTGGGATGAGCAGTTCTTC
V gene: TRBV2; D gene: NA; J gene: TRBJ1-2; clone size: NA; CDR3 protein: CASSARRGYGYTF; CDR3 DNA: TGTGCCAGCAGTGCCAGACGAGGCTATGGCTACACCTTC
V gene: TRBV6-5; D gene: TRBD1; J gene: TRBJ1-3; clone size: NA; CDR3 protein: CASSMGQFSGNTIYF; CDR3 DNA: TGTGCCAGCAGCATGGGACAGTTCTCTGGAAACACCATATATTTT
V gene: TRBV7-9; D gene: TRBD2; J gene: TRBJ2-5; clone size: few; CDR3 protein: CASISGAVRETQYF; CDR3 DNA: TGTGCCAGCATCAGCGGGGCAGTCCGAGAGACCCAGTACTTC
V gene: TRBV30; D gene: NA; J gene: TRBJ1-2; clone size: NA; CDR3 protein: CAWSPLGGPLGYGYTF; CDR3 DNA: TGTGCCTGGAGTCCCTTGGGGGGGCCTTTAGGATATGGCTACACCTTC
V gene: TRBV10-3; D gene: NA; J gene: TRBJ2-3; clone size: once; CDR3 protein: CAISERTGNADTQYF; CDR3 DNA: TGTGCCATCAGTGAACGTACAGGGAACGCAGATACGCAGTATTTT
V gene: TRBV10-3; D gene: TRBD1; J gene: TRBJ2-7; clone size: once; CDR3 protein: CAISELGTGNYEQYF; CDR3 DNA: TGTGCCATCAGTGAATTGGGGACAGGGAACTACGAGCAGTACTTC
V gene: TRBV14; D gene: NA; J gene: TRBJ2-1; clone size: NA; CDR3 protein: CASSQGNYNEQFF; CDR3 DNA: TGTGCCAGCAGCCAAGGCAACTACAATGAGCAGTTCTTC
V gene: TRBV5-1; D gene: NA; J gene: TRBJ1-1; clone size: NA; CDR3 protein: CASSPGPPAEAFF; CDR3 DNA: TGCGCCAGCAGCCCCGGACCCCCGGCTGAAGCTTTCTTT
V gene: TRBV27; D gene: NA; J gene: TRBJ2-2; clone size: NA; CDR3 protein: CASSLGQANTGELFF; CDR3 DNA: TGTGCCAGCAGTTTAGGACAAGCCAACACCGGGGAGCTGTTTTTT
V gene: TRBV30; D gene: NA; J gene: TRBJ2-3; clone size: few; CDR3 protein: CAWRAAGLAADTQYF; CDR3 DNA: TGTGCCTGGAGGGCGGCGGGTCTGGCGGCAGATACGCAGTATTTT
V gene: TRBV18; D gene: TRBD1; J gene: TRBJ1-5; clone size: NA; CDR3 protein: CASSPYGTGSNQPQHF; CDR3 DNA: TGTGCCAGCTCACCATACGGGACAGGTAGCAATCAGCCCCAGCATTTT
V gene: TRBV7-9; D gene: NA; J gene: TRBJ1-2; clone size: once; CDR3 protein: CASSRSEYGYTF; CDR3 DNA: TGTGCCAGCAGCCGGTCAGAATATGGCTACACCTTC
V gene: TRBV2; D gene: NA; J gene: TRBJ1-1; clone size: once; CDR3 protein: CASRNDRNTEAFF; CDR3 DNA: TGTGCCAGCAGAAACGACCGGAACACTGAAGCTTTCTTT
V gene: TRBV7-2; D gene: NA; J gene: TRBJ2-1; clone size: NA; CDR3 protein: CASSVTLSSVIINEQFF; CDR3 DNA: TGTGCCAGCAGCGTCACTTTATCTAGCGTTATTATAAATGAGCAGTTCTTC
V gene: TRBV28; D gene: TRBD2; J gene: TRBJ2-2; clone size: NA; CDR3 protein: CASTLWTSGRGGELFF; CDR3 DNA: TGTGCCAGCACCCTATGGACTAGCGGGAGGGGAGGGGAGCTGTTTTTT
V gene: TRBV5-1; D gene: NA; J gene: TRBJ2-2; clone size: NA; CDR3 protein: CASSLGVLRDTGELFF; CDR3 DNA: TGCGCCAGCAGCTTGGGAGTTTTAAGGGACACCGGGGAGCTGTTTTTT
V gene: TRBV5-4; D gene: TRBD1; J gene: TRBJ1-2; clone size: NA; CDR3 protein: CASSDKDRAGPYGYTF; CDR3 DNA: TGTGCCAGCAGCGATAAGGACAGGGCGGGCCCGTATGGCTACACCTTC